This T cell receptor (beta chain) was recorded in a study of T-cell reconstitution after alpha-beta-depleted transplantation in children. Unique molecular identifiers were built into the TCRbeta library. In TCRdb, the PCR reads were re-called with MiXCR into one record per CDR3 protein. The sample consists of hundreds of thousands of distinct CDR3 sequences, about 15% of them appearing once. Trimming left V 7 bases short and J 0 bases short, with 15 bases between. CDR1 and CDR2 (germline): MNHEY, SVGAGI. The CDR3 is 16 amino acids. The sequences come from PBMCs from the stem cell graft donor, collected from the stem cell graft. The chain recombines TRBV6-5 with TRBJ2-2, with a weak D call TRBD1 (6 bases). This sequence was found in a human donor who donated a stem cell graft to a child with acute myeloid leukemia. In nucleotides, the CDR3 is TGTGCCAGCACTAGGGGGAAGGGACCGAACACCGGGGAGCTGTTTTTT. It yields the protein CASTRGKGPNTGELFF.